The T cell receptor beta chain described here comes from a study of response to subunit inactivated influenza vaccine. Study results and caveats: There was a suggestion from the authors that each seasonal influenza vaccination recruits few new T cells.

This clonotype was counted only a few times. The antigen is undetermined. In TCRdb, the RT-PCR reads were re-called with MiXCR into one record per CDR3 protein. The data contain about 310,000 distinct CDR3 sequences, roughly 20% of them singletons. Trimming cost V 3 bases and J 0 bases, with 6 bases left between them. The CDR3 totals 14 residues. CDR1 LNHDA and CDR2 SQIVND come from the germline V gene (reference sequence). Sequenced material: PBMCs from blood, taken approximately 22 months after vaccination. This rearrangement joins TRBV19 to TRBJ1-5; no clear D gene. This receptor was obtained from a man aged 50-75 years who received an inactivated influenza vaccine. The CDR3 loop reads CASSISPSNQPQHF. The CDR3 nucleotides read TGTGCCAGTAGTATTTCTCCTAGCAATCAGCCCCAGCATTTT.